The clone carrying this T cell receptor (beta chain) was counted between two and nine times. Its antigen is currently unknown. The junction departs from germline at one end; a sequencing error may be responsible. Using a J-beta primer mix together with a sample-barcoded 5' primer, a second PCR was run for about 7 to 12 cycles. TCRdb used MiXCR to reprocess the 5' RACE reads, holding one entry per CDR3 protein. The table records over 700,000 distinct CDR3 sequences, 20% to 25% of them present only once. These data are taken from a study of blood T cells in healthy people across ages. Regarding the study as a whole: Because sorting was not performed, PBMCs prevented conclusive naive versus antigen-experienced comparison.

Drawing of peripheral blood yielded roughly 9.3 milliliters from each donor. CDR1 is MNHEY, CDR2 SVGAGI, per germline. This CDR3 has 13 residues. The same sample was also used in a study of T cells of mothers and their children. Per that study: The donors comprised about 6 children and their three healthy Caucasian mothers. Related mother and child pairs showed slightly greater overlap (not significant) than unrelated pairs did.

Sample: blood. This clonotype was sampled from a boy younger than 18 in good health. The J gene is TRBJ1-2, the V gene TRBV6-5, with 10 positions matching TRBD1. CDR3 coding DNA: TGTGCCAGCAGTTCGGGACAGGGGTATGGCCACACCTTC. Amino acid sequence: CASSSGQGYGHTF.